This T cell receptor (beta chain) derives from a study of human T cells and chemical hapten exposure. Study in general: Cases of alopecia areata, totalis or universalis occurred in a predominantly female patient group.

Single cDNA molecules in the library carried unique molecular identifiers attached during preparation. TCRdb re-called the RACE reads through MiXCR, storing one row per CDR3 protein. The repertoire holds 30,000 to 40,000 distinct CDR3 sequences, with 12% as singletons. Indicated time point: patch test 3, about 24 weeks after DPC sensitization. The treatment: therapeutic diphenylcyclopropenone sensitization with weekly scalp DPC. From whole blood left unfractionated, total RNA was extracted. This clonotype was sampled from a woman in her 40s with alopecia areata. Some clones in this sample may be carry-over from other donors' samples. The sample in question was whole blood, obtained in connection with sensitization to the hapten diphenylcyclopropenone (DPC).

The CDR3 is CASSVASRPNTEAFF. CDR3 nucleotides: TGTGCCAGCAGCGTAGCTAGTAGGCCGAACACTGAAGCTTTCTTT. The chain uses TRBV9 and TRBJ1-1; D not certain. Germline V gene data show CDR1 as SGDLS and CDR2 as YYNGEE. The CDR3 loop spans 15 amino acids. Trimming pared 0 bases from V and 1 base from J, leaving 10 bases between. Variable domain in full (rest from reference TRBV9 and TRBJ1-1): DSGVTQTPKHLITATGQRVTLRCSPRSGDLSVYWYQQSLDQGLQFLIQYYNGEERAKGNILERFSAQQFPDLHSELNLSSLELGDSALYFCASSVASRPNTEAFFGQGTRLTVV.